This T cell receptor beta chain was retrieved from a study of beta chain features in type 1 diabetes. Findings and caveats of the study: Type 1 diabetes patients had moderately but significantly shorter TCRB CDR3s in all four CD4+ subsets.

Central memory, naive, regulatory and stem cell-like memory CD4+ cells were sorted by CD45RO/CCR7/CD25/CD127/CD95/CD27. TCRB transcripts that were expressed got sequenced, as all of the isolated RNA had been reverse transcribed. The repertoire was sequenced with immunoSEQ multiplex PCR; TCRdb's copy has only in-frame clones and lacks some. The table includes about 130,000 clones, about a tenth detected once. Notes on this clone: No antigen is known for it.

Trimming took off 6 bases at V and 2 bases at J, with 17 bases between the two ends. Germline V gene sequence: CDR1 SGHTA, CDR2 FQGNSA. The CDR3 totals 15 residues. The sequence was collected from a young man in good health. The rearrangement joins TRBV7-2 to TRBJ2-7; a weak D match, TRBD1 (5 bases). Sequenced input: central memory CD4+ T cells from blood. The CDR3 nucleotides are TGTGCCAGCAGGCTAGGCGGCAGGGCCGCCTACGAGCAGTACTTC. Its translation: CASRLGGRAAYEQYF.